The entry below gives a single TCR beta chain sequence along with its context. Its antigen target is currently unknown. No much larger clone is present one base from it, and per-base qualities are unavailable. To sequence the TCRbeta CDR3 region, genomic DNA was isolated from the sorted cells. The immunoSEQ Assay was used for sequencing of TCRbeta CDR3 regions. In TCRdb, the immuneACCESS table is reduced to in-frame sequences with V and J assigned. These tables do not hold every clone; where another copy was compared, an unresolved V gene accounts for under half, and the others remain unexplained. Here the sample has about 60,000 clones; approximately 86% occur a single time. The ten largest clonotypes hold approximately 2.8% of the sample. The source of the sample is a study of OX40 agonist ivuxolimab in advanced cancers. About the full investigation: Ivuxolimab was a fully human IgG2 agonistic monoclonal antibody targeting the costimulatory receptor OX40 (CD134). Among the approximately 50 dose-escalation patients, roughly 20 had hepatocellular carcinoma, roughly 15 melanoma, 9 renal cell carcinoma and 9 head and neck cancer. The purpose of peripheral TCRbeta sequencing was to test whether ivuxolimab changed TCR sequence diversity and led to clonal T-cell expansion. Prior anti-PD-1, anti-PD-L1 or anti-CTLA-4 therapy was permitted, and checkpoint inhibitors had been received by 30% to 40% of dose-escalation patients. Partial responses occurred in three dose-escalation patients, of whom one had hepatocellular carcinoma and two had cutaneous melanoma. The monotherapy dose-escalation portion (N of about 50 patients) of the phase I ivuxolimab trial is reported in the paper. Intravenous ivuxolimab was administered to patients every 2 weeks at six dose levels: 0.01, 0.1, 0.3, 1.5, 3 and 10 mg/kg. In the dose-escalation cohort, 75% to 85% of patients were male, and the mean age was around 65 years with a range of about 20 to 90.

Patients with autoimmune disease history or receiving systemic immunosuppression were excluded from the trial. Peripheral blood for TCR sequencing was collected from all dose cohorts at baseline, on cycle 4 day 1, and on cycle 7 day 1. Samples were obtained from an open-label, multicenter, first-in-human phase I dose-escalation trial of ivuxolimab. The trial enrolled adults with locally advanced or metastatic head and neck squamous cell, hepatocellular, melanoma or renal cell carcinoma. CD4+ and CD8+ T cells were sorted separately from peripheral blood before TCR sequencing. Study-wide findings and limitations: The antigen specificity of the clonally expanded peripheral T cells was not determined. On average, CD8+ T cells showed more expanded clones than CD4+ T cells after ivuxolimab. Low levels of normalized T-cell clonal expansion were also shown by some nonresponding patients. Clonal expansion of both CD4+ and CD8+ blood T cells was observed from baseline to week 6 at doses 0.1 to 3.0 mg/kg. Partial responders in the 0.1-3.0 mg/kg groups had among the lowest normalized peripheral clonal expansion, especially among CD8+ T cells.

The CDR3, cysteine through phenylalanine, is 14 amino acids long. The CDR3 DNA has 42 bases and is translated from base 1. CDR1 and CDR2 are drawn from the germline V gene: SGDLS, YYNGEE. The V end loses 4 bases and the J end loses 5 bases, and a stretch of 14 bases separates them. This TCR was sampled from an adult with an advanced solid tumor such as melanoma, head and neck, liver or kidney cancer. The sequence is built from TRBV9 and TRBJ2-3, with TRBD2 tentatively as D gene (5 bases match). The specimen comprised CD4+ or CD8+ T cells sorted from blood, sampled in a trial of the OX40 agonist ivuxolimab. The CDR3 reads CASSSRDPGDTQYF. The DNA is TGTGCCAGCAGCTCTCGGGATCCTGGAGATACGCAGTATTTT.